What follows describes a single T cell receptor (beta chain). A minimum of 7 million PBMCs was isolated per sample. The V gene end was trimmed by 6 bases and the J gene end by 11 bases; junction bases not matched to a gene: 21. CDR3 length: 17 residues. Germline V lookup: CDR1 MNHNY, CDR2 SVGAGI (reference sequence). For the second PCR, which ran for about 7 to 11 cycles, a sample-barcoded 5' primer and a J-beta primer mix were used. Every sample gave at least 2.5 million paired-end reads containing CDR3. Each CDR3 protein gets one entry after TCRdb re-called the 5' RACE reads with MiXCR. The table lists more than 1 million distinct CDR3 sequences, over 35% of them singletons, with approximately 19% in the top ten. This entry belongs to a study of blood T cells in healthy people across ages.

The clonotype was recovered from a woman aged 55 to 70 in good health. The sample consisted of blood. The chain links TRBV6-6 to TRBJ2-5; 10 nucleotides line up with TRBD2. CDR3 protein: CASSFPLAGVRGNEQYF. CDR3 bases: TGTGCCAGCAGCTTCCCTCTAGCGGGAGTACGTGGCAATGAGCAGTACTTC.